This section outlines one TCR beta chain sequence together with its context. Its target is unknown. Sequence at one end of the junction differs from germline and may be a read error. CDR3 length equals 18 residues. The sample belongs to a study of tumor and adjacent non-tumor tissue in lung cancer. As for the study in general: Histology: 11 to 13 adenocarcinoma, a couple of squamous cell carcinoma, 1 small cell lung cancer. Findings and caveats of the study: Shorter survival was associated with higher TCR diversity in tumors. In normal lung, the top 100 clones were significantly more dominant than in tumor. Significantly higher TCR diversity was found in tumor than normal lung.

The template was RNA from unsorted bulk tissue. The normal lung tissue was taken more than 3 cm from the tumor edge. TCRbeta libraries were built with three rounds of nested PCR, modified from ARM-PCR. Each CDR3 protein is one row after TCRdb ran MiXCR on the multiplex PCR reads. The sample records 100,000 or so distinct CDR3 sequences, 75% to 90% being singletons. This chain links TRBV12-3 or TRBV12-4 with TRBJ2-3; 12 positions agree with TRBD1. The TCR originated in a man aged 55 to 69 with small cell lung cancer. Sequencing input: distant non-tumor lung tissue. This chain's CDR3 is CTSTFQRGGQGAHDTQYF. The CDR3 coding sequence is TGTACCAGCACTTTCCAGCGGGGGGGACAGGGGGCGCATGATACGCAGTATTTT.